The next 5 T cell receptor beta chains were all read from a single sample in a study of post-analysis software for immune sequencing data. Study results and caveats: Patients carried roughly five TRBV segments more frequently than controls did, and TRBV5-6, TRBV5-1 and TRBV20-1 were among them.

These receptors lack a known antigen. Sequencing libraries made from TCR beta cDNA carried unique molecular identifiers. TCRdb re-derived calls from the PCR reads in MiXCR, one entry per CDR3 protein. The repertoire includes 350,000 to 500,000 distinct CDR3 sequences, 30% to 45% of them detected once, and 6.5% to 8% sits in the top ten. The source material was blood. The receptor set was obtained from a girl aged 2-10 years with multiple sclerosis.

V is TRBV27 and J is TRBJ2-3; TRBD2 matches at 9 bases. Germline loops: CDR1 MNHEY, CDR2 SMNVEV (reference sequence). The trim removed 4 bases at V and 3 bases at J, leaving 5 bases unmatched. The CDR3 runs to 15 residues. The CDR3 nucleotides are TGTGCCAGCAGTTCAAGCGGGGGGTTGACAGATACGCAGTATTTT. As protein: CASSSSGGLTDTQYF.

The V and J genes are TRBV27 and TRBJ2-1; TRBD2 aligns across 7 bases. The CDR3 sequence is 15 residues long. The junction had 8 bases not matched to a gene; V was cut back by 2 bases and J by 7 bases. CDR1 is MNHEY, CDR2 SMNVEV, per germline (reference sequence). The CDR3, as DNA: TGTGCCAGCAGTTTAATTGGCGGGAGTTTTAATGAGCAGTTCTTC. Amino acids: CASSLIGGSFNEQFF.

This clonotype was observed a few times. The rearrangement links TRBV2 to TRBJ1-4, with TRBD1 as a possible D gene (6 bases). The CDR3 totals 17 residues. Germline lookup yields CDR1 SNHLY and CDR2 FYNNEI. Trimming removed 6 bases at V and 0 bases at J, with 17 bases between. The CDR3 region is CASSPKIWTATNEKLFF. The CDR3 DNA reads TGTGCCAGCAGCCCCAAGATCTGGACAGCAACTAATGAAAAACTGTTTTTT. The whole variable domain, filled in from reference TRBV2 and TRBJ1-4, reads EPEVTQTPSHQVTQMGQEVILRCVPISNHLYFYWYRQILGQKVEFLVSFYNNEISEKSEIFDDQFSVERPDGSNFTLKIRSTKLEDSAMYFCASSPKIWTATNEKLFFGSGTQLSVL.

CDR3 sequence (DNA): TGTGCCAGCAGCCCAGCCCCACAGGGGCGGGAAAAACTGTTTTTT. Amino acids: CASSPAPQGREKLFF. The rearrangement uses TRBV12-3 or TRBV12-4 and TRBJ1-4; 7 bases align to TRBD1. This CDR3 is built from 15 residues. With 6 bases clipped from V and 8 bases from J, the junction kept 12 bases outside the gene matches.

The chain uses TRBV6-1 and TRBJ2-3; TRBD2 matches at 8 bases. V shed 8 bases and J 4 bases; nucleotides not matched to a gene: 8. The CDR3 sequence is 14 residues long. Germline CDR1 reads MNHNS; CDR2 reads SASEGT. The CDR3, as DNA: TGTGCCAGCGGGACCGGGGGGGGTGCAGATACGCAGTATTTT. Translated: CASGTGGGADTQYF.